The 16 T cell receptor beta chains in this list originate from one sample, sequenced in a study of radiation and T cells in renal cell carcinoma. The repertoire was sequenced with immunoSEQ multiplex PCR; TCRdb's copy has only in-frame clones and lacks some. In the table there are about 150,000 clones, less than 90% of which are singletons. Time point specified: baseline pretreatment blood. Treatment noted: 15 Gy SBRT to primary tumor, nephrectomy 4 weeks later. Material: blood, obtained from a patient whose treatment included radiotherapy and nephrectomy. The receptors derive from a woman between 70 and 85 years old with renal cell carcinoma.

The chain combines TRBV29-1 with TRBJ2-7; D is unresolved. CDR3 size: 11 residues. Looked up from germline, CDR1 is SQVTM and CDR2 is ANQGSEA. Trimming took 1 base from V and 4 from J, leaving 5 bases between them. The CDR3 DNA follows: TGCAGCGTTGAAGTTAATTACGAGCAGTACTTC. It specifies CSVEVNYEQYF.

As to this clone: The same CDR3 arises from other DNA sequences in this sample as well. The chain couples TRBV14 to TRBJ1-2; D is possibly TRBD1 (5 bases). This CDR3 has 13 amino acids. CDR1 and CDR2 (germline): SGHDN, FVKESK. Trimming removed 1 base from V and 7 bases from J, with 10 bases in between. Here the CDR3 DNA reads TGTGCCAGCAGCCAAGTAGGAGGGGCTGGCTACACCTTC. Its protein product is CASSQVGGAGYTF.

The gene calls are TRBV5-4 and TRBJ1-1; D ambiguous. Germline-derived CDR1 and CDR2 are SGHNT and YYREEE (reference sequence). Deletions cut 0 bases from V and 0 bases from J, with 6 bases between. CDR3 length equals 14 residues. The CDR3 DNA is TGTGCCAGCAGCTTGGACGTAATGAACACTGAAGCTTTCTTT. Its protein product is CASSLDVMNTEAFF. Combining the CDR3 with reference TRBV5-4 and TRBJ1-1 gives the whole variable domain ETGVTQSPTHLIKTRGQQVTLRCSSQSGHNTVSWYQQALGQGPQFIFQYYREEENGRGNFPPRFSGLQFPNYSSELNVNALELDDSALYLCASSLDVMNTEAFFGQGTRLTVV.

The chain has TRBV25-1 and TRBJ1-6, with D possibly being TRBD1 (5 bases). The V and J ends lost 6 bases and 8 bases respectively, with 11 bases between them. CDR1 MGHDK and CDR2 SYGVNS come from the germline V gene. This CDR3 has 13 residues. The CDR3 region is CASSPGTDSPLHF. The DNA for the CDR3 is TGTGCCAGCAGCCCCGGGACTGATTCACCCCTCCACTTT.

The rearrangement joins TRBV6-5 to TRBJ2-7; 11 bases map to TRBD1. The V segment lost 6 bases and the J segment 6 bases; nucleotides outside the gene matches: 7. The CDR3 length is 14 residues. CDR1 is MNHEY, CDR2 SVGAGI, per germline. Here the CDR3 DNA reads TGTGCCAGCAGAGCGGGGACAGGGGGTGGCGAGCAGTACTTC. It translates to CASRAGTGGGEQYF.

This clone was detected a few times. At one end, the junction sequence differs from germline, possibly due to a read error. The chain is built from TRBV7-7 and TRBJ2-7; TRBD2 matches at 14 bases. There are 14 residues in the CDR3. The germline V gene has CDR1 SSHAT and CDR2 FNYEAQ (reference sequence). CDR3 loop: CASSRGLAGDEQYF. In DNA form, the CDR3 reads TGTGCTAGCAGCCGGGGACTAGCGGGGGACGAGCAGTACTTC.

The chain employs TRBV15 and TRBJ1-2; possible D gene TRBD1, 5 bases. The germline CDR1 and CDR2 sequences are LNHNV and YYDKDF (reference sequence). The CDR3 length is 14 residues. Trimming took off 5 bases at V and 8 bases at J, with 18 bases between the two ends. DNA of the CDR3: TGTGCCACCAGCCGTGCGGGGACCGGGGAGGGCTACACCTTC. Translation gives CATSRAGTGEGYTF.

The chain combines TRBV7-2 with TRBJ2-7; 9 bases map to TRBD1. Germline CDR1 reads SGHTA; CDR2 reads FQGNSA. The CDR3 has 15 amino acids. Trimming took 6 bases from V and 2 from J; bases not matched to a gene: 8. The CDR3, as DNA: TGTGCCAGCAGTTCGACAGGGGGTCAACCCTACGAGCAGTACTTC. Its protein is CASSSTGGQPYEQYF.

The chain employs TRBV5-4 and TRBJ2-3; D perhaps matches TRBD1 (5 bases). This CDR3 has 13 amino acids. Trimming left V 4 bases short and J 6 bases short, with 12 bases between. CDR1 SGHNT and CDR2 YYREEE come from the germline V gene (reference sequence). The CDR3 protein is CASSLQGVDTQYF. CDR3 nucleotide sequence: TGTGCCAGCAGCCTGCAGGGTGTTGATACGCAGTATTTT. The whole variable domain, remainder taken from reference TRBV5-4 and TRBJ2-3, is ETGVTQSPTHLIKTRGQQVTLRCSSQSGHNTVSWYQQALGQGPQFIFQYYREEENGRGNFPPRFSGLQFPNYSSELNVNALELDDSALYLCASSLQGVDTQYFGPGTRLTVL.

In its sample, this clone was seen a few times. The rearrangement links TRBV25-1 to TRBJ1-5, with D uncertain. CDR3 length: 13 residues. The V and J ends lost 9 bases and 6 bases respectively, with 15 bases between them. Looked up from germline, CDR1 is MGHDK and CDR2 is SYGVNS. CDR3 in DNA: TGTGCCAGTAGGGAGTTCGGGAGTCAGCCCCAGCATTTT. Protein sequence: CASREFGSQPQHF.

The V call is TRBV9, the J call TRBJ2-1; 10 nucleotides align to TRBD2. The V segment lost 0 bases and the J segment 10 bases; nucleotides outside the gene matches: 10. The germline CDR1 and CDR2 sequences are SGDLS and YYNGEE. The CDR3 length is 16 residues. The chain's CDR3 is CASSVGTGLAGAEQFF. As DNA, the CDR3 is TGTGCCAGCAGCGTAGGTACGGGGCTAGCGGGGGCCGAGCAGTTCTTC. The entire variable domain, with the rest obtained from reference TRBV9 and TRBJ2-1, is as follows: DSGVTQTPKHLITATGQRVTLRCSPRSGDLSVYWYQQSLDQGLQFLIQYYNGEERAKGNILERFSAQQFPDLHSELNLSSLELGDSALYFCASSVGTGLAGAEQFFGPGTRLTVL.

The gene calls are TRBV5-4 and TRBJ2-2; D might be TRBD2 (6 bases). V was cut by 3 bases and J by 3 bases, with 12 bases left in between. Germline V gives CDR1 SGHNT, CDR2 YYREEE (reference sequence). This CDR3 is 15 amino acids long. The CDR3 DNA reads as TGTGCCAGCAGCTCCCCCCCGGGGGACACCGGGGAGCTGTTTTTT. Protein product: CASSSPPGDTGELFF.

This chain connects TRBV19 to TRBJ1-2; TRBD1 agrees at 7 bases. CDR1 and CDR2 (germline): LNHDA, SQIVND (reference sequence). The CDR3 totals 13 residues. The V gene end was trimmed by 2 bases and the J gene end by 7 bases; junction bases not matched to a gene: 4. CDR3 in amino acids: CASSIRDSLGYTF. CDR3 in DNA: TGTGCCAGTAGTATACGGGACAGTCTTGGCTACACCTTC.

The rearrangement joins TRBV16 to TRBJ1-6; TRBD1 aligns across 7 bases. The V gene end was trimmed by 1 base and the J gene end by 8 bases; junction bases not matched to a gene: 11. The germline V gene encodes CDR1 KGHSY and CDR2 FQNENV. This CDR3 region has 17 residues. For the CDR3, the DNA is TGTGCCAGCAGCCAATTTCGAGGGGGCTGGCTGGATTCACCCCTCCACTTT. Protein sequence: CASSQFRGGWLDSPLHF.

The chain has TRBV2 and TRBJ2-7, with a possible D match to TRBD2 (7 bases). V gave up 4 bases and J gave up 4 bases, with 11 bases separating them. Germline values: CDR1 SNHLY, CDR2 FYNNEI. The CDR3 runs 13 residues. CDR3 bases: TGTGCCAGCAGTGTTAGGGGGGGGTACGAGCAGTACTTC. It translates to CASSVRGGYEQYF.

This chain joins TRBV30 and TRBJ1-2; D unclear. The germline V gene encodes CDR1 GTSNPN and CDR2 SVGIG (reference sequence). V lost 5 bases and J lost 6, with 7 bases in between. The CDR3 extends over 10 amino acids. The CDR3 protein is CAWGPNGYTF. The CDR3 coding sequence is TGTGCCTGGGGTCCTAATGGCTACACCTTC. The full variable domain, rest sourced from reference TRBV30 and TRBJ1-2, is SQTIHQWPATLVQPVGSPLSLECTVEGTSNPNLYWYRQAAGRGLQLLFYSVGIGQISSEVPQNLSASRPQDRQFILSSKKLLLSDSGFYLCAWGPNGYTFGSGTRLTVV.